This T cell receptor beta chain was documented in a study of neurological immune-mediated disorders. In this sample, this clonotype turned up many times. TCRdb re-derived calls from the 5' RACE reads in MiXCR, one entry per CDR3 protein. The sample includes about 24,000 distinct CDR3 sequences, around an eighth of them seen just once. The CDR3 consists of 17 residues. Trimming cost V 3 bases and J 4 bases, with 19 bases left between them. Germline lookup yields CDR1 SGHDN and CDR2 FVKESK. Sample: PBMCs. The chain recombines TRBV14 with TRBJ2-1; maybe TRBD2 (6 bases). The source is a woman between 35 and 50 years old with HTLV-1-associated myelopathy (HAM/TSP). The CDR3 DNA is TGTGCCAGCAGCCAGGGGATGGGGGGTGACTTGTACAATGAGCAGTTCTTC. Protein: CASSQGMGGDLYNEQFF.